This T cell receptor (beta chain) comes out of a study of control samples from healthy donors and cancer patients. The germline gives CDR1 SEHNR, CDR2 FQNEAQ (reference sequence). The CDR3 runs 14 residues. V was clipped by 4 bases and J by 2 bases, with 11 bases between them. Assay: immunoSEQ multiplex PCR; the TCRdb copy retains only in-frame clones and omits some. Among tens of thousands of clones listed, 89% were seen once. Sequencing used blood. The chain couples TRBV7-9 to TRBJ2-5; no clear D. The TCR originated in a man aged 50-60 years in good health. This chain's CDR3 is CASSYPVKQETQYF. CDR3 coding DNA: TGTGCCAGCAGCTACCCCGTAAAGCAAGAGACCCAGTACTTC.